This T cell receptor beta chain was observed in a study of a mutant IDH1 vaccine in newly diagnosed glioma. Looking at the study overall: Prior therapy was radiotherapy, temozolomide, or both; most received both.

Comment on this clone: Its target is unknown.

Indicated time point: week 47, end of study. Doses comprised 300 ug of mutant IDH1 20-mer peptide each, plus topical imiquimod. At weeks 1, 3, 5, 7, 11, 15, 19 and 23, patients received a vaccination, eight in all. Each astrocytoma in the donors was new, WHO grade 3 or 4, IDH1-mutant and ATRX-lost. The CDR3 is made up of 16 amino acids. CDR1 and CDR2 from the germline V gene are MDHEN and SYDVKM. V lost 5 bases and J lost 7, with 23 bases in between. Libraries were prepared by immunoSEQ multiplex PCR; TCRdb keeps only in-frame clonotypes and omits some of them. The sample lists about 62,000 clones, under 85% occurring once.

The sequenced sample was PBMCs, obtained from a glioma patient whose treatment included an IDH1 peptide vaccine. This receptor was taken from a man aged 30 to 39 with glioma. The chain carries TRBV28 and TRBJ1-2; tentative D call: TRBD1 (5 bases). CDR3 DNA sequence: TGTGCCAGCAGTCTCGGGACCCCTCCCTTCATGGGTGGCTACACCTTC. This gives the protein CASSLGTPPFMGGYTF.